This is a list of T cell receptor beta chains from one sample in a study of shared clonotypes between healthy human individuals. Here immunoSEQ multiplex PCR was the method, and the copy in TCRdb shows in-frame clones only, minus some. Of about 180,000 clones in the sample, about 93% were seen once. Input material: naive CD4+ T cells sorted from blood. These receptors were obtained from a young woman in good health. Each CDR3 is given with its conserved first and last residue. A D gene is named only where the DNA matches it firmly. Some rows have no size entry. The others give once, few or many, or a class for an expanded clone.

j_gene | v_gene | abundance | d_gene | CDR3aa | CDR3nt
TRBJ2-1 | TRBV18 | - | - | CASSPGLSSYNEQFF | TGTGCCAGCTCACCCGGTCTGAGCTCCTACAATGAGCAGTTCTTC
TRBJ2-5 | TRBV2 | once | TRBD1 | CASSGTGGGQETQYF | TGTGCCAGCAGTGGGACAGGGGGCGGCCAAGAGACCCAGTACTTC
TRBJ2-7 | TRBV5-1 | - | TRBD2 | CASSFRLAGVPSDEQYF | TGCGCCAGCAGCTTCCGACTAGCGGGAGTCCCATCGGACGAGCAGTACTTC
TRBJ2-3 | TRBV28 | - | TRBD2 | CASRDPTSGWYF | TGTGCCAGCAGGGATCCGACTAGCGGGTGGTATTTT
TRBJ1-2 | TRBV2 | - | - | CASRRQNYGYTF | TGTGCCAGCAGACGACAGAACTATGGCTACACCTTC
TRBJ1-6 | TRBV28 | - | TRBD1 | CASSSGTGGFNSPLHF | TGTGCCAGCAGTTCCGGGACAGGTGGCTTTAATTCACCCCTCCACTTT
TRBJ1-5 | TRBV7-9 | - | - | CASSFGTYNQPQHF | TGTGCCAGCAGCTTCGGGACATACAATCAGCCCCAGCATTTT
TRBJ2-7 | TRBV6-5 | - | - | CASSTEKRGYYEQYF | TGTGCCAGCAGCACAGAAAAAAGGGGCTACTACGAGCAGTACTTC
TRBJ2-7 | TRBV5-5 | - | TRBD1 | CASSPGQGLYEQYF | TGTGCCAGCAGCCCGGGACAGGGACTGTACGAGCAGTACTTC
TRBJ2-1 | TRBV5-1 | - | - | CASGEASYNEQFF | TGCGCCAGCGGGGAGGCCTCCTACAATGAGCAGTTCTTC
TRBJ2-5 | TRBV28 | - | - | CASSLSGLWETQYF | TGTGCCAGCAGTTTATCAGGGTTGTGGGAGACCCAGTACTTC
TRBJ1-2 | TRBV5-1 | - | - | CASSLAKVRDGYTF | TGCGCCAGCAGCTTGGCCAAGGTTAGGGATGGCTACACCTTC
TRBJ2-7 | TRBV28 | - | TRBD2 | CASTSGSYEQYF | TGTGCCAGCACTAGCGGCTCCTACGAGCAGTACTTC